This T cell receptor (beta chain) is drawn from a study of OX40 agonist ivuxolimab in advanced cancers. The assay was immunoSEQ multiplex PCR, and TCRdb's table has in-frame clones only and misses some. The sample shows over 80,000 clones, 88% of them seen only once. Trimming left V 5 bases short and J 2 bases short, with 19 bases between. This CDR3 has 15 residues. Germline lookup yields CDR1 GTSNPN and CDR2 SVGIG (reference sequence). The sequence derives from an adult with an advanced solid tumor such as melanoma, head and neck, liver or kidney cancer. The sequences come from CD4+ or CD8+ T cells sorted from blood, collected in a trial of the OX40 agonist ivuxolimab. The V call is TRBV30, the J call TRBJ2-7, with D possibly being TRBD2 (7 bases). The CDR3 loop reads CAWGRGNGGAYEQYF. CDR3 sequence (DNA): TGTGCCTGGGGCAGGGGTAATGGGGGGGCCTACGAGCAGTACTTC.